This T cell receptor (beta chain) emerged from a study of blood T cells in healthy people across ages. The CDR3 length is 15 residues. Germline V gives CDR1 LNHNV, CDR2 YYDKDF (reference sequence). Trimming took 0 bases from V and 8 from J, leaving 13 bases between them. With a J-beta primer mix and a sample-barcoded 5' primer, a second PCR ran about 6 to 11 cycles. MiXCR, applied by TCRdb to the 5' RACE reads, yields one record per CDR3 protein. This repertoire shows roughly 900,000 distinct CDR3 sequences, 40% to 60% found once; its top ten account for around 15%. The sample holds a few counts of this clonotype.

This receptor was identified in a young man in good health. The chain recombines TRBV15 with TRBJ2-2; D unresolved. Sequencing used blood. Written as DNA, the CDR3 is TGTGCCACCAGCAGAGATCACGGAGTGCCGGGGGAGCTGTTTTTT. Amino acids: CATSRDHGVPGELFF.